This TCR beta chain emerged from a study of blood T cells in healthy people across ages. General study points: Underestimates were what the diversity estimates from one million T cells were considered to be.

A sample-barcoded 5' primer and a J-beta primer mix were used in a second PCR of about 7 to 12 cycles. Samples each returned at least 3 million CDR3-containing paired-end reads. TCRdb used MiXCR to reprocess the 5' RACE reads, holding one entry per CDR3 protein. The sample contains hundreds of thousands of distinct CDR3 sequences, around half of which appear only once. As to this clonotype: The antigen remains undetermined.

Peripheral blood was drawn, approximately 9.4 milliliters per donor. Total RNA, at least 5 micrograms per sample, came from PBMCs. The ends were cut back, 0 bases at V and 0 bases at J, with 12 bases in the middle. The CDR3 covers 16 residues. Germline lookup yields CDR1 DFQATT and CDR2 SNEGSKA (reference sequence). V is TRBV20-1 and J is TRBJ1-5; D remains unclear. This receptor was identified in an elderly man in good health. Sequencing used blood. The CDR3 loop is CSARDLGRNSNQPQHF. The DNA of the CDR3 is TGCAGTGCTAGAGATTTAGGACGGAATAGCAATCAGCCCCAGCATTTT.